Presented here are 5 T cell receptor beta chains from one specimen sequenced in a study of blood T cell repertoires in COVID-19. Assay used: immunoSEQ multiplex PCR; TCRdb lists only in-frame clones, some missing. Of 250,000 to 400,000 clones in the sample, about nine tenths were seen once. Sequencing was carried out using PBMCs or T cells enriched from blood (not recorded which). The receptors shown here come from a man between 60 and 75 years old who had recovered from COVID-19.

The gene calls are TRBV9 and TRBJ1-1; 7 bases align to TRBD1. CDR3 length: 13 residues. The germline gives CDR1 SGDLS, CDR2 YYNGEE. V was clipped by 3 bases and J by 6 bases; unmatched bases: 5. This CDR3 reads CASSATGTSEAFF. CDR3 nucleotides: TGTGCCAGCAGCGCGACAGGGACGTCTGAAGCTTTCTTT.

Here the CDR3 DNA reads TGTGCCAGCAGCTCCAAGGGACAAACCTCCTACAATGAGCAGTTCTTC. This translates into CASSSKGQTSYNEQFF. The rearrangement uses TRBV11-3 and TRBJ2-1; a possible D gene is TRBD1 (6 bases). Germline CDR1 reads SGHNT; CDR2 reads YENEEA. The CDR3 sequence is 16 residues long. V lost 4 bases to trimming and J lost 0 bases, with 13 bases between them.

V usage is TRBV28 and J usage is TRBJ1-2; 7 nucleotides align to TRBD1. This CDR3 is built from 14 residues. With 6 bases clipped from V and 7 bases from J, the junction kept 11 bases outside the gene matches. Germline CDR1 is MDHEN and CDR2 is SYDVKM. The chain's CDR3 is CASRSVDRDSGYTF. The CDR3 coding sequence is TGTGCCAGCAGATCCGTCGACAGGGACTCTGGCTACACCTTC.

The V call is TRBV28, the J call TRBJ2-7; D is unclear. The germline V gene has CDR1 MDHEN and CDR2 SYDVKM. CDR3 length: 13 amino acids. Trimming cost V 5 bases and J 6 bases, with 14 bases left between them. The CDR3 DNA sequence: TGTGCCAGCAGTATAAACTCCCCCACCGAGCAGTACTTC. Its translation is CASSINSPTEQYF. Drawing the rest from reference TRBV28 and TRBJ2-7, the complete variable domain is DVKVTQSSRYLVKRTGEKVFLECVQDMDHENMFWYRQDPGLGLRLIYFSYDVKMKEKGDIPEGYSVSREKKERFSLILESASTNQTSMYLCASSINSPTEQYFGPGTRLTVT.

This clone was recorded only once. The chain carries TRBV4-1 and TRBJ1-5, with D tentatively TRBD1 (5 bases). This CDR3 comprises 17 residues. The ends were cut back, 1 base at V and 4 bases at J, with 17 bases in the middle. The V gene's germline CDR1 is MGHRA and CDR2 YSYEKL. CDR3 sequence reads: CASSQVAGFQGNQPQHF. The CDR3 nucleotides read TGCGCCAGCAGCCAAGTAGCGGGGTTTCAGGGTAATCAGCCCCAGCATTTT.